This T cell receptor (beta chain) was recorded in a study of shared clonotypes between healthy human individuals. Study as a whole: The people who gave samples were two women and three men aged 18 to 49. General study points: For naive CD4 cells, roughly 5.5% of clonotypes were shared across a handful of donors. A reduction in generation probabilities was seen for non-shared clonotypes relative to those shared by all four donors.

This clone was seen a few times. Antigen unknown. The CDR3 contains 13 residues. V gave up 5 bases and J gave up 4 bases, with 11 bases separating them. Germline CDR1 is LNHDA and CDR2 is SQIVND (reference sequence). Authors' analysis steps: Filtering differed, since immunoSEQ gave only junction sequences and no quality scores. TCRdb's table, derived via immunoSEQ multiplex PCR, lists solely in-frame clones and lacks some. Clone size and V and J calls were adopted from that table, with D and trimming inferred from the DNA. Among about 2.1 million clones listed, under 95% were seen once. Terminally differentiated effector memory CD45RA+ cells were left out of the naive CD8 fraction, which was CD45RO-negative and positively selected for CCR7.

This TCR came from a man between 18 and 29 years old in good health. Some clones in this sample may be carry-over from other donors' samples. Material for sequencing was naive CD8+ T cells from PBMCs. V usage is TRBV19 and J usage is TRBJ1-2; D gene ambiguous. The CDR3 sequence is CASSPDRSYGYTF. The CDR3 DNA sequence: TGTGCCAGTAGTCCAGACCGGAGCTATGGCTACACCTTC. The entire variable domain, with the rest obtained from reference TRBV19 and TRBJ1-2, is as follows: DGGITQSPKYLFRKEGQNVTLSCEQNLNHDAMYWYRQDPGQGLRLIYYSQIVNDFQKGDIAEGYSVSREKKESFPLTVTSAQKNPTAFYLCASSPDRSYGYTFGSGTRLTVV.